The 4 T cell receptor beta chains presented below share a single source sample, sequenced in a study of blood T cell repertoires in COVID-19. Sequencing used immunoSEQ multiplex PCR; TCRdb keeps in-frame clones, though not all of them. The table includes approximately 90,000 clones, over 70% detected once. Sample: peripheral blood. The receptors shown here come from a man older than 75 with active or convalescent COVID-19.

V and J are TRBV5-4 and TRBJ2-3; 8 nucleotides agree with TRBD2. V trimming: 4 bases; J trimming: 3 bases; junction bases outside the gene matches: 4. Germline-derived CDR1 and CDR2 are SGHNT and YYREEE (reference sequence). The length of the CDR3 is 14 residues. This CDR3 is CASSLAGGTDTQYF. The CDR3 coding sequence is TGTGCCAGCAGCCTCGCGGGGGGTACAGATACGCAGTATTTT.

The chain links TRBV18 to TRBJ2-7; the D gene is possibly TRBD1 (6 bases). The CDR3 is 13 amino acids. V was clipped by 3 bases and J by 4 bases, with 10 bases between them. Germline CDR1 reads KGHSH; CDR2 reads LQKENI. The CDR3 bases are TGTGCCAGCTCACCTCAGGGGAAGTACGAGCAGTACTTC. Encoded protein: CASSPQGKYEQYF.

In nucleotides, the CDR3 is TGCGCCAGCAGCTGGGGACAGACTGACACTGAAGCTTTCTTT. Protein: CASSWGQTDTEAFF. The chain combines TRBV5-1 with TRBJ1-1; 7 bases line up with TRBD1. V lost 3 bases to trimming and J lost 3 bases; unmatched junction nucleotides: 5. CDR3 length: 14 amino acids. CDR1 SGHRS and CDR2 YFSETQ come from the germline V gene.

V usage is TRBV3-1 (or the pseudogene TRBV3-2) and J usage is TRBJ1-2; no clear D gene. Trimming stripped 1 base from V and 8 bases from J, with 5 bases between. Per germline, CDR1 LGHDT and CDR2 YNNKEL (reference sequence). The CDR3 runs 11 residues. The CDR3 sequence is CASSQGGGYTF. The DNA for the CDR3 is TGTGCCAGCAGCCAAGGAGGGGGCTACACCTTC.